Listed below are T cell receptor beta chains from one sample, sequenced in a study of CD8 T cells in Susac syndrome. TCRdb reanalysed the immunoSEQ multiplex PCR reads using MiXCR and keeps one entry per CDR3 protein. This sample has some 110,000 distinct CDR3 sequences; around 95% occur once, and the top ten carry 0.07% to 0.09%. The sample taken for sequencing was CD4+ T cells from PBMCs. All receptors derive from a human donor in good health. Each CDR3 is given with its conserved first and last residue. Each record gives: J gene, clone size, D gene, V gene, CDR3 DNA, CDR3 protein. A D gene is named only where the DNA matches it firmly. Clone size, where shown, is once, few, many, or a class for clones that have expanded.

j_call: TRBJ2-2
clone_size: NA
d_call: TRBD2
v_call: TRBV7-9
cdr3_nt: TGTGCCAGCAGCCCTACTAGCGGGAGAGCCCGCGGGGAGCTGTTTTTT
cdr3_aa: CASSPTSGRARGELFF

j_call: TRBJ2-7
clone_size: NA
d_call: NA
v_call: TRBV5-1
cdr3_nt: TGCGCCAGCAGCTTGGGACCGATAAACTACGAGCAGTACTTC
cdr3_aa: CASSLGPINYEQYF

j_call: TRBJ1-2
clone_size: NA
d_call: NA
v_call: TRBV11-2
cdr3_nt: TGTGCCAGCAGCCAGACGGGGACGCCTGGCTACACCTTC
cdr3_aa: CASSQTGTPGYTF

j_call: TRBJ1-1
clone_size: NA
d_call: NA
v_call: TRBV20-1
cdr3_nt: TGCAGTGCTAGGATAGCAGGGAGCACTGAAGCTTTCTTT
cdr3_aa: CSARIAGSTEAFF

j_call: TRBJ2-7
clone_size: NA
d_call: TRBD1
v_call: TRBV3-1
cdr3_nt: TGTGCCAGCAGGCCCCGGGACAGGGACTACGAGCAGTACTTC
cdr3_aa: CASRPRDRDYEQYF

j_call: TRBJ1-1
clone_size: NA
d_call: NA
v_call: TRBV7-2
cdr3_nt: TGTGCCAGCAGCACGTACAGGGCGAACACTGAAGCTTTCTTT
cdr3_aa: CASSTYRANTEAFF

j_call: TRBJ2-2
clone_size: NA
d_call: TRBD1
v_call: TRBV5-1
cdr3_nt: TGCGCCAGCAGCTTGGATCAACAGGGGGCGCCGGGGGAGCTGTTTTTT
cdr3_aa: CASSLDQQGAPGELFF

j_call: TRBJ2-7
clone_size: NA
d_call: NA
v_call: TRBV3-1
cdr3_nt: TGTGCCAGCAGCCAAACACAGGGCGACAGGCAGTACTTC
cdr3_aa: CASSQTQGDRQYF

j_call: TRBJ2-7
clone_size: NA
d_call: NA
v_call: TRBV15
cdr3_nt: TGTGCCACCAGCATAGAGGGGGGGGGAACCTACGAGCAGTACTTC
cdr3_aa: CATSIEGGGTYEQYF

j_call: TRBJ2-2
clone_size: NA
d_call: NA
v_call: TRBV2
cdr3_nt: TGTGCCAGCTCCGGGCAGGGCCCGAACACCGGGGAGCTGTTTTTT
cdr3_aa: CASSGQGPNTGELFF

j_call: TRBJ1-5
clone_size: NA
d_call: NA
v_call: TRBV19
cdr3_nt: TGTGCCAGTAGCCTAGACGGGGGCTATAGCAATCAGCCCCAGCATTTT
cdr3_aa: CASSLDGGYSNQPQHF

j_call: TRBJ1-1
clone_size: NA
d_call: TRBD1
v_call: TRBV5-4
cdr3_nt: TGTGCCAGCAGCTCGGGACAGGGCTCTTTCTTT
cdr3_aa: CASSSGQGSFF

j_call: TRBJ1-5
clone_size: NA
d_call: TRBD1
v_call: TRBV4-3
cdr3_nt: TGCGCCAGCAGCCAAGAAGTACAGGGGCGCAATCAGCCCCAGCATTTT
cdr3_aa: CASSQEVQGRNQPQHF

j_call: TRBJ2-1
clone_size: once
d_call: NA
v_call: TRBV10-3
cdr3_nt: TGTGCCATCAGCGAGGGGCTAGCGAACGGTGAGCAGTTCTTC
cdr3_aa: CAISEGLANGEQFF

j_call: TRBJ1-1
clone_size: NA
d_call: NA
v_call: TRBV4-1
cdr3_nt: TGCGCCAGCAGCCAAGATTTCGGAACCGCTGAAGCTTTCTTT
cdr3_aa: CASSQDFGTAEAFF

j_call: TRBJ2-1
clone_size: NA
d_call: TRBD2
v_call: TRBV6-2/TRBV6-3
cdr3_nt: TGTGCCAGCAGGTCGGGACTAGCGCGTGGTGAGCAGTTCTTC
cdr3_aa: CASRSGLARGEQFF

j_call: TRBJ2-7
clone_size: NA
d_call: TRBD2
v_call: TRBV5-1
cdr3_nt: TGCGCCAGCGGTAGCGGGAGCGCTTCCTACGAGCAGTACTTC
cdr3_aa: CASGSGSASYEQYF

j_call: TRBJ1-1
clone_size: NA
d_call: NA
v_call: TRBV14
cdr3_nt: TGTGCCAGCAGCCATTTCACCGGGACAATGTCGAGTACTGAAGCTTTCTTT
cdr3_aa: CASSHFTGTMSSTEAFF

j_call: TRBJ2-1
clone_size: NA
d_call: NA
v_call: TRBV12-3/TRBV12-4
cdr3_nt: TGTGCCAGCAGCCCGATGATGGCAGGCTCGTCGCAGCAGTTCTTC
cdr3_aa: CASSPMMAGSSQQFF

j_call: TRBJ2-7
clone_size: NA
d_call: NA
v_call: TRBV12-3/TRBV12-4
cdr3_nt: TGTGCCAGCAGTCCATACCCAACAGGAATCTACGAGCAGTACTTC
cdr3_aa: CASSPYPTGIYEQYF

j_call: TRBJ2-5
clone_size: NA
d_call: TRBD2
v_call: TRBV5-6
cdr3_nt: TGTGCCAGCAGCCAGGGGCTAGCGGGAGATCGGAGAGAGACCCAGTACTTC
cdr3_aa: CASSQGLAGDRRETQYF

j_call: TRBJ2-6
clone_size: NA
d_call: NA
v_call: TRBV11-2
cdr3_nt: TGTGCCAGCAGCCCCTGGGGGTCAGGGGCCAACGTCCTGACTTTC
cdr3_aa: CASSPWGSGANVLTF

j_call: TRBJ2-2
clone_size: NA
d_call: TRBD2
v_call: TRBV5-1
cdr3_nt: TGCGCCAGCTCTCGGACTAGCGAACCCACCGGGGAGCTGTTTTTT
cdr3_aa: CASSRTSEPTGELFF

j_call: TRBJ2-6
clone_size: NA
d_call: NA
v_call: TRBV27
cdr3_nt: TGTGCCAGCAGTGCTACCTCTGGGGCCAACGTCCTGACTTTC
cdr3_aa: CASSATSGANVLTF

j_call: TRBJ2-5
clone_size: NA
d_call: NA
v_call: TRBV5-5
cdr3_nt: TGTGCCAGCAGCTTGGACGGAGGTGAGGAGACCCAGTACTTC
cdr3_aa: CASSLDGGEETQYF

j_call: TRBJ2-6
clone_size: NA
d_call: NA
v_call: TRBV5-6
cdr3_nt: TGTGCCAGCAGCAGGGGTACTGGGGCCAACGTCCTGACTTTC
cdr3_aa: CASSRGTGANVLTF

j_call: TRBJ1-3
clone_size: NA
d_call: TRBD1
v_call: TRBV7-9
cdr3_nt: TGTGCCAGCAGCCTAAGGACAGGGGGTACAGGAAACACCATATATTTT
cdr3_aa: CASSLRTGGTGNTIYF

j_call: TRBJ1-5
clone_size: NA
d_call: NA
v_call: TRBV2
cdr3_nt: TGTGCCAGCAGTGTTGGGCAGGGGTATCAGCCCCAGCATTTT
cdr3_aa: CASSVGQGYQPQHF

j_call: TRBJ2-1
clone_size: few
d_call: NA
v_call: TRBV7-2
cdr3_nt: TGTGCCAGCAGCTTACGCAGCTCCTACAATGAGCAGTTCTTC
cdr3_aa: CASSLRSSYNEQFF

j_call: TRBJ1-2
clone_size: NA
d_call: NA
v_call: TRBV14
cdr3_nt: TGTGCCAGCAGCCCCGGACTGGGCTATGGCTACACCTTC
cdr3_aa: CASSPGLGYGYTF

j_call: TRBJ1-1
clone_size: NA
d_call: NA
v_call: TRBV29-1
cdr3_nt: TGCAGCGCGGGACGGATGAACACTGAAGCTTTCTTT
cdr3_aa: CSAGRMNTEAFF

j_call: TRBJ2-5
clone_size: NA
d_call: TRBD2
v_call: TRBV7-2
cdr3_nt: TGTGCCAGCAGCTTAGCCGGGACTAGCGGTGAGACCCAGTACTTC
cdr3_aa: CASSLAGTSGETQYF

j_call: TRBJ2-7
clone_size: once
d_call: NA
v_call: TRBV10-3
cdr3_nt: TGTGCCAGCTGCGAAAGCGGAAGCGACTACGAGCAGTACTTC
cdr3_aa: CASCESGSDYEQYF

j_call: TRBJ2-6
clone_size: NA
d_call: TRBD1
v_call: TRBV5-1
cdr3_nt: TGCGCCAGCAGCTTCAATGGACAGGACCTCTCTGGGGCCAACGTCCTGACTTTC
cdr3_aa: CASSFNGQDLSGANVLTF

j_call: TRBJ2-2
clone_size: NA
d_call: TRBD2
v_call: TRBV2
cdr3_nt: TGTGCCAGCCGGAGAGACCTTAGCGGGACCGGGGAGCTGTTTTTT
cdr3_aa: CASRRDLSGTGELFF

j_call: TRBJ1-5
clone_size: NA
d_call: TRBD1
v_call: TRBV19
cdr3_nt: TGTGCCAGTAGTACCGAGACAGGGCTGGGACAGCCCCAGCATTTT
cdr3_aa: CASSTETGLGQPQHF

j_call: TRBJ2-7
clone_size: NA
d_call: TRBD2
v_call: TRBV7-2
cdr3_nt: TGTGCCAGCAGCGTCCTAGCGGGAGTCGGCGAGCAGTACTTC
cdr3_aa: CASSVLAGVGEQYF

j_call: TRBJ2-4
clone_size: NA
d_call: NA
v_call: TRBV19
cdr3_nt: TGTGCCAGTAGTATAGAGGGCAGGGCCAAAAACATTCAGTACTTC
cdr3_aa: CASSIEGRAKNIQYF

j_call: TRBJ1-1
clone_size: NA
d_call: NA
v_call: TRBV12-3/TRBV12-4
cdr3_nt: TGTGCCAGCAGACAAACAACTCCCGACACTGAAGCTTTCTTT
cdr3_aa: CASRQTTPDTEAFF

j_call: TRBJ2-7
clone_size: NA
d_call: TRBD2
v_call: TRBV20-1
cdr3_nt: TGCAGTGCTAGAGCTCTAGCGGGCGTCGAGCAGTACTTC
cdr3_aa: CSARALAGVEQYF

j_call: TRBJ2-3
clone_size: NA
d_call: NA
v_call: TRBV20-1
cdr3_nt: TGCAGTGCTAGGGCCCTAAGGAGCACTAGCACAGATACGCAGTATTTT
cdr3_aa: CSARALRSTSTDTQYF

j_call: TRBJ2-5
clone_size: NA
d_call: NA
v_call: TRBV3-1
cdr3_nt: TGTGCCAGCAGCCCCACTCGGGGGGCCGCGGAGACCCAGTACTTC
cdr3_aa: CASSPTRGAAETQYF

j_call: TRBJ2-1
clone_size: NA
d_call: NA
v_call: TRBV2
cdr3_nt: TGTGCCAGCAGAGCCCCGGCGTCCCGCGCCTACAATGAGCAGTTCTTC
cdr3_aa: CASRAPASRAYNEQFF

j_call: TRBJ1-2
clone_size: NA
d_call: NA
v_call: TRBV5-4
cdr3_nt: TGTGCCAGCTCCGAGACGAACTATGGCTACACCTTC
cdr3_aa: CASSETNYGYTF

j_call: TRBJ2-7
clone_size: NA
d_call: NA
v_call: TRBV5-6
cdr3_nt: TGTGCCAGCAGCTTAACGGCGTCCTACGAGCAGTACTTC
cdr3_aa: CASSLTASYEQYF